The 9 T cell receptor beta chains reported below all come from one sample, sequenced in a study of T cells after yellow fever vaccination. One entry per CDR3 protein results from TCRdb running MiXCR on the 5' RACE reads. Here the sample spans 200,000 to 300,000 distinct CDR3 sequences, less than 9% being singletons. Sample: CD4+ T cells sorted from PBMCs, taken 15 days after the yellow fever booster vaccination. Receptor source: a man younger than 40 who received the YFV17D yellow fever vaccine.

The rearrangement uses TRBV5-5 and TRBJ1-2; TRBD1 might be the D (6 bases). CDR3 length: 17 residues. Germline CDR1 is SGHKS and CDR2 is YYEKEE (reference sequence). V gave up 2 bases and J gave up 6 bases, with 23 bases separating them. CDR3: CASSLTPGQGPAHGYTF. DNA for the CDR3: TGTGCCAGCAGCTTAACACCGGGACAAGGGCCTGCTCATGGCTACACCTTC.

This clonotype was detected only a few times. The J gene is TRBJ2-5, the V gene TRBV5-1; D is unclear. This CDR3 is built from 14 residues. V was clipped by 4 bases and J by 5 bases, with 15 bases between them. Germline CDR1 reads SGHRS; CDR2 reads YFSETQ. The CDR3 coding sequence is TGCGCCAGCAGCCTTGAAAGGCCCAATGAGACCCAGTACTTC. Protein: CASSLERPNETQYF.

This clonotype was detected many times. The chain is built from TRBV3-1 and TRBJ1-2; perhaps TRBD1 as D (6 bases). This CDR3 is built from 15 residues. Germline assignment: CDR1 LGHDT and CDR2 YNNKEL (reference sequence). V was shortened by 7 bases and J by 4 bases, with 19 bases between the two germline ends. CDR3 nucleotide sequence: TGTGCCAGCACCGTTACAGGGTGGACGGGCTATGGCTACACCTTC. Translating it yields CASTVTGWTGYGYTF.

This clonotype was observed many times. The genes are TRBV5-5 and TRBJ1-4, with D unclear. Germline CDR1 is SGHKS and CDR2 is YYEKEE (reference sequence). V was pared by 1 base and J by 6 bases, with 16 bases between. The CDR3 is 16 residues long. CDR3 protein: CASSLRLEQTYEKLFF. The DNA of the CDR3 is TGTGCCAGCAGCTTGAGACTGGAACAGACCTATGAAAAACTGTTTTTT.

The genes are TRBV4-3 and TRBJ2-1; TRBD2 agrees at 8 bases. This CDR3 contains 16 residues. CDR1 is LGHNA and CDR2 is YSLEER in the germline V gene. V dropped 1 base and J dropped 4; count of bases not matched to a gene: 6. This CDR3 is CASSQGLARAYNEQFF. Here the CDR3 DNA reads TGCGCCAGCAGCCAAGGACTAGCGCGAGCTTACAATGAGCAGTTCTTC.

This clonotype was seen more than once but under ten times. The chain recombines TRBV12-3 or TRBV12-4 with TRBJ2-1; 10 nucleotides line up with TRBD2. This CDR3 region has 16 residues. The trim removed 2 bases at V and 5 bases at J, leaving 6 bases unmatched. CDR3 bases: TGTGCCAGCAGTTTAATAGCGGGAGGTGGGCACAATGAGCAGTTCTTC. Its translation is CASSLIAGGGHNEQFF.

CDR3 residues: CASTTGQLKANTGELFF. The CDR3 bases are TGTGCCAGCACCACGGGACAGTTAAAGGCGAACACCGGGGAGCTGTTTTTT. The chain employs TRBV6-1 and TRBJ2-2; TRBD1 matches 7 bases. The CDR3 extends over 17 amino acids. Germline CDR1 MNHNS, CDR2 SASEGT. Germline trimming cut 7 bases from V and 0 bases from J; bases unmatched to any gene: 11.

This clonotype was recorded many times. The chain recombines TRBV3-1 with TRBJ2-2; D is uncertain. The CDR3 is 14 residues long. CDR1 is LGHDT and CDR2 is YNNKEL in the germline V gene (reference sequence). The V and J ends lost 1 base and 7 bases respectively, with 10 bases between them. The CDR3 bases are TGTGCCAGCAGCCAAGGGAGAGTAAGCGGGGAGCTGTTTTTT. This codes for CASSQGRVSGELFF.

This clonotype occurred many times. CDR3 bases: TGTGCCATCGGTCAGGGACAGGGAGGAGGGGGCTACACCTTC. It encodes CAIGQGQGGGGYTF. The V gene is TRBV10-3, the J gene TRBJ1-2; TRBD1 aligns across 9 bases. The germline V gene has CDR1 ENHRY and CDR2 SYGVKD. This CDR3 has 14 residues. With V trimmed by 8 bases and J by 8 bases, 12 bases remained unmatched.